This TCR beta chain derives from a study of cytomegalovirus exposure and HLA in healthy donors. 13 Jbeta primers and 60 Vbeta primers were used for the PCR. Original data processing: Per a later analysis, the number of unique TCR beta chains was 75 million to 90 million, of which 10 million to 11 million were shared. Method: immunoSEQ multiplex PCR; TCRdb's copy keeps in-frame clones and lacks some. V and J calls and clone size are as listed in that table; D and trimming were resolved from the DNA. The sample includes tens of thousands of clones, roughly 80% of them seen just once. V lost 4 bases, J lost 8 bases, and 4 bases stayed unmatched. The CDR3 covers 14 residues. CDR1 is SGHRS and CDR2 is YFSETQ in the germline V gene. Study findings and constraints: Relative to equally common others, HLA-associated TCR beta chains showed greater clonal expansion in a later analysis. Most observed TCR sequences were rare, whereas some public TCRs were detected in many donors.

Points on this clone: Its antigen remains unknown.

Sample: PBMCs. This sequence was found in a man between 25 and 39 years old in good health and CMV-seronegative. This sequence joins TRBV5-1 and TRBJ1-6, with 9 bases lining up with TRBD1. The CDR3 DNA reads TGCGCCAGCAGCATTGGACAGGGGTATTCACCCCTCCACTTT. Translation gives CASSIGQGYSPLHF. Filled out from reference TRBV5-1 and TRBJ1-6, the complete variable domain reads KAGVTQTPRYLIKTRGQQVTLSCSPISGHRSVSWYQQTPGQGLQFLFEYFSETQRNKGNFPGRFSGRQFSNSRSEMNVSTLELGDSALYLCASSIGQGYSPLHFGNGTRLTVT.